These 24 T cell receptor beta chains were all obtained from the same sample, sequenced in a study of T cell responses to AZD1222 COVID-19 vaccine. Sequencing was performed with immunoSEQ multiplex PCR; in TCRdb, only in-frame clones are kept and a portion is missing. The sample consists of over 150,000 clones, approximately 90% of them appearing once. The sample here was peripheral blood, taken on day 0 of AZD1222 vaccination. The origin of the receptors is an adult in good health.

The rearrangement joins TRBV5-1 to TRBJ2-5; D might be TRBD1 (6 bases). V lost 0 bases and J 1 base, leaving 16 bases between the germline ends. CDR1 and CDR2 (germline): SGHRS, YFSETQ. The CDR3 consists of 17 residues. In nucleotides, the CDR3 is TGCGCCAGCAGCTTGGGGACTTTAGGCAGGGGCCAAGAGACCCAGTACTTC. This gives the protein CASSLGTLGRGQETQYF.

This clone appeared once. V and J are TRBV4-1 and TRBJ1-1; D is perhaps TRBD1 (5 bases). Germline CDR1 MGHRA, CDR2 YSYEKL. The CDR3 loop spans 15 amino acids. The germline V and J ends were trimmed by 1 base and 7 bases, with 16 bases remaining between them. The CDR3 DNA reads TGCGCCAGCAGCCAAGCCCCCTCGGGACGGATTGAAGCTTTCTTT. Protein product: CASSQAPSGRIEAFF.

The chain's CDR3 is CASSPRQGWMGTQYF. The CDR3 nucleotides read TGTGCCAGCAGCCCCCGACAGGGTTGGATGGGTACGCAGTATTTT. The chain uses TRBV3-1 (or the pseudogene TRBV3-2) and TRBJ2-3; 7 bases fit TRBD1. CDR3 length: 15 residues. Germline trimming cut 4 bases from V and 8 bases from J; bases unmatched to any gene: 12. Germline CDR1 reads LGHDT; CDR2 reads YNNKEL (reference sequence).

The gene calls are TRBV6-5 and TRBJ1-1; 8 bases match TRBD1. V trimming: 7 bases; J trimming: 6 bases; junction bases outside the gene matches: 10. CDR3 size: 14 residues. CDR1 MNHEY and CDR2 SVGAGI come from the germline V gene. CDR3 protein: CASISPGGEAEAFF. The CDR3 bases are TGTGCCAGCATCAGCCCAGGGGGCGAGGCTGAAGCTTTCTTT.

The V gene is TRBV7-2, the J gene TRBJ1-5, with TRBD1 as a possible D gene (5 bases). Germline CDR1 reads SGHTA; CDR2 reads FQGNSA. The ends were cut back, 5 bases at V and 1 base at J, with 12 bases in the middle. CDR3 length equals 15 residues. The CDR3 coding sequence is TGTGCCAGCAGCAATCAGGGTTTGAGCAATCAGCCCCAGCATTTT. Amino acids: CASSNQGLSNQPQHF.

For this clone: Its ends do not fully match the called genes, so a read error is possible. Here the CDR3 DNA reads TGTGCCGTACAGACGTACACCCCACCGGGACGACTTAACTTC. Its protein is CAVQTYTPPGRLNF. The chain has TRBV30 and TRBJ1-2; the D gene is possibly TRBD1 (5 bases). The CDR3 loop spans 14 amino acids. Looked up from germline, CDR1 is GTSNPN and CDR2 is SVGIG (reference sequence).

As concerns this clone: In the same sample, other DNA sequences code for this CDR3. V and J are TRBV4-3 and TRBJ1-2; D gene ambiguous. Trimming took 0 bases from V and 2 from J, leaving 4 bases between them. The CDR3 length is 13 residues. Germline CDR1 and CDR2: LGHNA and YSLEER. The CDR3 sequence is CASSQDRNYGYTF. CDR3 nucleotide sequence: TGCGCCAGCAGCCAAGACAGGAACTATGGCTACACCTTC.

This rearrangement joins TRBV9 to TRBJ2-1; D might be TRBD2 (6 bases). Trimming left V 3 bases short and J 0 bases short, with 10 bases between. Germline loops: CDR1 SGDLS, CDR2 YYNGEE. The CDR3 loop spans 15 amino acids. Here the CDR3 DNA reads TGTGCCAGCAGCGCGTCTAGCGACTCCTACAATGAGCAGTTCTTC. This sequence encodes CASSASSDSYNEQFF.

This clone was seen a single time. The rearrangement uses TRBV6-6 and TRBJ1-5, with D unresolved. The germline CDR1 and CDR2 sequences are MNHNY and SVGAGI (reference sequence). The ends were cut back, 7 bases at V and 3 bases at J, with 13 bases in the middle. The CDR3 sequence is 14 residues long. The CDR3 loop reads CASTRGRDNQPQHF. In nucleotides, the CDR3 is TGTGCCAGCACCCGAGGACGGGACAATCAGCCCCAGCATTTT.

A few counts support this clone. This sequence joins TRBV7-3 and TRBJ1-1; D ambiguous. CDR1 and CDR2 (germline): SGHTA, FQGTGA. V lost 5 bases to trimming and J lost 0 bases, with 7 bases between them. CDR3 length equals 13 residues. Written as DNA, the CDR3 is TGTGCCAGCAGCCGGACGGTGAACACTGAAGCTTTCTTT. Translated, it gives CASSRTVNTEAFF.

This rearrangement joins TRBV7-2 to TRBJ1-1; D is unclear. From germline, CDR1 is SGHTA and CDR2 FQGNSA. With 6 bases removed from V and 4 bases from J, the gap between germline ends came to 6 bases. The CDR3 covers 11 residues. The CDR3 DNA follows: TGTGCCAGCAGGTGGGGCACTGAAGCTTTCTTT. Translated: CASRWGTEAFF.

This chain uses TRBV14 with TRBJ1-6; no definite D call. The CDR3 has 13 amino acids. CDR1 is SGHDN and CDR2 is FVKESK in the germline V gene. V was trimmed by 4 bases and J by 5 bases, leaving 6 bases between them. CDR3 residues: CASSRVHNSPLHF. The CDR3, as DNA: TGTGCCAGCAGCCGCGTCCATAATTCACCCCTCCACTTT.

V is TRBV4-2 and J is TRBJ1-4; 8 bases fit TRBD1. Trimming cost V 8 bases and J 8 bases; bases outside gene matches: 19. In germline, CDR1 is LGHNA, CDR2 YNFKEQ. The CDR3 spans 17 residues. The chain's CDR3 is CASGIGQGAGGGEKLFF. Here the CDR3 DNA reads TGTGCCAGCGGGATTGGACAGGGCGCGGGTGGCGGAGAAAAACTGTTTTTT.

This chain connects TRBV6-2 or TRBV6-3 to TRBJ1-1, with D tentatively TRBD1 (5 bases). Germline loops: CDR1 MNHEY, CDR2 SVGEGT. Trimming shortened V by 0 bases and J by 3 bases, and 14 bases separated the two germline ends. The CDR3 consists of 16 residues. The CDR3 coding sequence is TGTGCCAGCAGTTACTCGAAGGCCAGGGTGCACACTGAAGCTTTCTTT. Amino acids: CASSYSKARVHTEAFF.

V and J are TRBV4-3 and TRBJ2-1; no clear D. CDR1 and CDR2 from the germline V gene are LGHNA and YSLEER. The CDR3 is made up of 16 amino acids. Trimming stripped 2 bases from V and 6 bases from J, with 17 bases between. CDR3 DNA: TGCGCCAGCAGCCAAAGTCTAGGGCCGCTCGCCAATGAGCAGTTCTTC. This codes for CASSQSLGPLANEQFF.

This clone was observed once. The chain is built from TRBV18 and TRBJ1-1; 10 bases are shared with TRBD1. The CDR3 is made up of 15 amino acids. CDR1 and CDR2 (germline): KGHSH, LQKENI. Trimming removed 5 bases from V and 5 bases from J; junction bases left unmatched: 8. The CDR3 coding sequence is TGTGCCAGCTCAATTAAAGGACAGGGGGTTACTGAAGCTTTCTTT. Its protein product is CASSIKGQGVTEAFF.

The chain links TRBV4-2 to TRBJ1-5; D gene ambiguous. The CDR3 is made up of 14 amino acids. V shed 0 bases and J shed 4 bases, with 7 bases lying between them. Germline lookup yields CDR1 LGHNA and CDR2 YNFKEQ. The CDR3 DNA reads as TGTGCCAGCAGCCAAGAGGGCGGAAATCAGCCCCAGCATTTT. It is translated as CASSQEGGNQPQHF.

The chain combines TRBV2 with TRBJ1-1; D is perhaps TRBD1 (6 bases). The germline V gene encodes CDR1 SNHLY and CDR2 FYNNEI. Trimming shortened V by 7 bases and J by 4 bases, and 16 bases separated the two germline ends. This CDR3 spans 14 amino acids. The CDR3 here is CASIGGGIGTEAFF. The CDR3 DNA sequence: TGTGCCAGCATTGGGGGCGGAATCGGCACTGAAGCTTTCTTT.

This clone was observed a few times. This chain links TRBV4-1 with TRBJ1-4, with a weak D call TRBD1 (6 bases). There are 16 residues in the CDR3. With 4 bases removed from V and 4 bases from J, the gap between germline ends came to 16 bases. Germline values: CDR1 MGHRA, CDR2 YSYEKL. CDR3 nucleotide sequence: TGCGCCAGCAGCCCCACAGGGACACCGTTTAATGAAAAACTGTTTTTT. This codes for CASSPTGTPFNEKLFF.

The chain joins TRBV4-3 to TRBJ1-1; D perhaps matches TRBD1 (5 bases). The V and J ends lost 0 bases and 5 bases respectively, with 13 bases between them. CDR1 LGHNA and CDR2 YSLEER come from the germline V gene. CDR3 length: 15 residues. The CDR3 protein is CASSQDWEGRTEAFF. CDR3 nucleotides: TGCGCCAGCAGCCAAGATTGGGAGGGGAGGACTGAAGCTTTCTTT.

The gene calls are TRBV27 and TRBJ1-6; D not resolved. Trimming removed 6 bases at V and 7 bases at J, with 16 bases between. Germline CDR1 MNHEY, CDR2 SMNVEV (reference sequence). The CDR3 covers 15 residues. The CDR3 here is CASRIEGFRNSPLHF. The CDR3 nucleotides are TGTGCCAGCAGAATAGAGGGATTTCGAAATTCACCCCTCCACTTT.

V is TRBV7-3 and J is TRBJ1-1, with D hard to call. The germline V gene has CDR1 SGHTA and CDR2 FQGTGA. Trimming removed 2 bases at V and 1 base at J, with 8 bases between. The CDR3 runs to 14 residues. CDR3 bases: TGTGCCAGCAGCTTAGCCCCCAGGAACACTGAAGCTTTCTTT. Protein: CASSLAPRNTEAFF. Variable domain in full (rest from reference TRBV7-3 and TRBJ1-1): GAGVSQTPSNKVTEKGKYVELRCDPISGHTALYWYRQSLGQGPEFLIYFQGTGAADDSGLPNDRFFAVRPEGSVSTLKIQRTERGDSAVYLCASSLAPRNTEAFFGQGTRLTVV.

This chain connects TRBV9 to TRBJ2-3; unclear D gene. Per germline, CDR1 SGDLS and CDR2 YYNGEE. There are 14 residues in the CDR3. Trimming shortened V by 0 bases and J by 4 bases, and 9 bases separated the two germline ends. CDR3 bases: TGTGCCAGCAGCGTAGAGGCAGACGCAGATACGCAGTATTTT. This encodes CASSVEADADTQYF.

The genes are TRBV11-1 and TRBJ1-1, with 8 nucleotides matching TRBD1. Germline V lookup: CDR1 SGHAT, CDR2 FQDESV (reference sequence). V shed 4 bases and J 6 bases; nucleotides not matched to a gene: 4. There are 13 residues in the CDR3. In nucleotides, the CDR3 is TGTGCCAGCAGCTCGGACAGGGCGGCTGAAGCTTTCTTT. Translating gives CASSSDRAAEAFF.